Below, one TCR beta chain is given with its context. The sample is drawn from a study of blood T cell repertoires in COVID-19. Study summary: Both acute and convalescent COVID-19 samples were obtained from the United States, Italy and Spain. PBMCs, B-cell-depleted T cells, or T cells were the source of the cDNA or gDNA that made up the material.

The germline V gene encodes CDR1 MDHEN and CDR2 SYDVKM. This CDR3 has 16 amino acids. Losses at the gene ends were 4 bases for V and 3 bases for J; bases not matched to a gene: 10. Per the study methods: From reference gene primer amplification, estimates of nucleated cell counts were derived. Method: immunoSEQ multiplex PCR; TCRdb's copy keeps in-frame clones and lacks some. V, J and clone size are taken as reported in that table, and D and trimming were inferred from the DNA itself. The repertoire has 90,000 to 110,000 clones, around 84% of them found once; the top ten carry approximately 15%. Sequenced: peripheral blood. The clonotype comes from a woman at least 80 years old with acute or convalescent COVID-19. V and J are TRBV28 and TRBJ1-2; 8 nucleotides line up with TRBD1. The CDR3 reads CASSSPGQGLHYGYTF. In nucleotides, the CDR3 is TGTGCCAGCAGTTCGCCTGGACAGGGACTTCACTATGGCTACACCTTC.